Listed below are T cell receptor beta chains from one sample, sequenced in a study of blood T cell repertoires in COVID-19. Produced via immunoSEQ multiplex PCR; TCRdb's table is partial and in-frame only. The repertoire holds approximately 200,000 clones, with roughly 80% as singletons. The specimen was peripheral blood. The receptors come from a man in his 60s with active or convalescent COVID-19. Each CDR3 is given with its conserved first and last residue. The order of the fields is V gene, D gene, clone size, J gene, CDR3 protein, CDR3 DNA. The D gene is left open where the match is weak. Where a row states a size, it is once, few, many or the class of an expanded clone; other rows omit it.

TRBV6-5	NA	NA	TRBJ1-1	CASSYSGGGTEAFF	TGTGCCAGCAGTTACTCAGGGGGTGGGACTGAAGCTTTCTTT
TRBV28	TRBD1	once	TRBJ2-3	CASSPRTGTDTQYF	TGTGCCAGCAGTCCGCGGACAGGGACAGATACGCAGTATTTT
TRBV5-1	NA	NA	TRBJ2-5	CASSLSRRIQETQYF	TGCGCCAGCAGCTTGTCTAGAAGGATACAAGAGACCCAGTACTTC
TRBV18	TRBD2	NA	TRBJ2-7	CASSPAGGAGYEQYF	TGTGCCAGCTCACCCGCGGGGGGGGCTGGCTACGAGCAGTACTTC
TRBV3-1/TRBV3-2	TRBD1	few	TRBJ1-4	CASSQGGGGSVEKLFF	TGTGCCAGCAGCCAAGGAGGAGGGGGCTCGGTTGAAAAACTGTTTTTT
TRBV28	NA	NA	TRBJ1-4	CASDTTNEKLFF	TGTGCCAGCGACACTACTAATGAAAAACTGTTTTTT
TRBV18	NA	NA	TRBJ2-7	CASSPDLTGRSYEQYF	TGTGCCAGCTCACCCGACTTGACAGGGAGGTCCTACGAGCAGTACTTC
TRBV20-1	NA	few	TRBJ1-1	CSARRIEAFF	TGCAGTGCTAGGCGCATTGAAGCTTTCTTT
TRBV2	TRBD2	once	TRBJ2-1	CASKWREAYNEQFF	TGTGCCAGCAAGTGGCGGGAGGCCTACAATGAGCAGTTCTTC
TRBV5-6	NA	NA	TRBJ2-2	CASSFDTGAGELFF	TGTGCCAGCAGCTTTGATACGGGGGCCGGGGAGCTGTTTTTT
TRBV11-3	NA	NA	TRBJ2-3	CASSLASSTDTQYF	TGTGCCAGCAGCTTAGCCTCTAGCACAGATACGCAGTATTTT
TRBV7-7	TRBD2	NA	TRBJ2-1	CASSLAGGSRDEQFF	TGTGCCAGCAGCTTAGCGGGGGGGTCCCGCGATGAGCAGTTCTTC
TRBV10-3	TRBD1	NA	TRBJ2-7	CAISAPGQGTYEQYF	TGTGCCATCAGCGCCCCGGGACAGGGCACCTACGAGCAGTACTTC
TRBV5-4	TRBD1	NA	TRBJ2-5	CASSLGAGTGETQYF	TGTGCCAGCAGCTTGGGTGCCGGGACAGGGGAGACCCAGTACTTC
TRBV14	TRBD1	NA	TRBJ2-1	CASSPNNQGADEQFF	TGTGCCAGCAGTCCTAATAACCAGGGGGCTGATGAGCAGTTCTTC
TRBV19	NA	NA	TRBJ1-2	CASSYNYGYTF	TGTGCCAGTAGCTATAACTATGGCTACACCTTC
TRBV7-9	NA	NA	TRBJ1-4	CASSLESGEKLFF	TGTGCCAGCAGCTTAGAAAGCGGTGAAAAACTGTTTTTT
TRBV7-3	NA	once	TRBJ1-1	CASGNPGEQTEAFF	TGTGCCAGCGGTAACCCAGGCGAACAAACTGAAGCTTTCTTT
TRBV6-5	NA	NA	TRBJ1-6	CASSSQGPGYNSPLHF	TGTGCCAGCAGTTCGCAGGGTCCCGGTTATAATTCACCCCTCCACTTT
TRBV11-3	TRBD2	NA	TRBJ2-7	CASSFAGGGTYEQYF	TGTGCCAGCAGCTTCGCGGGAGGGGGGACCTACGAGCAGTACTTC
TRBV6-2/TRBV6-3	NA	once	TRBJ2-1	CASSSNLDWDNEQFF	TGTGCCAGCAGTTCCAACCTGGACTGGGACAATGAGCAGTTCTTC
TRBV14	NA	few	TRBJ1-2	CASSQDLHTYGYTF	TGTGCCAGCAGCCAAGATCTCCACACCTATGGCTACACCTTC
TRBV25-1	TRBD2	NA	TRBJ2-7	CASSGSSGSYEQYF	TGTGCCAGCAGTGGGAGTAGCGGGAGCTACGAGCAGTACTTC